A selection of T cell receptor beta chains follows, all from one sample in a study of shared clonotypes between healthy human individuals. Profiled with immunoSEQ multiplex PCR; TCRdb holds only in-frame clones, not every one. The repertoire holds approximately 320,000 clones, with around 74% as singletons. Sample: memory CD4+ T cells sorted from blood. The receptors shown here come from a man aged 30 to 45 in good health. The CDR3 runs from the conserved cysteine through the conserved F or W. A D gene is named only where the DNA matches it firmly. Where a row states a size, it is once, few, many or the class of an expanded clone; other rows omit it.

>14|.|TRBV9|.|TRBJ2-1
CASSPQHTGNEQFF
TGTGCCAGCAGCCCCCAGCACACCGGGAATGAGCAGTTCTTC
>11|.|TRBV28|.|TRBJ2-5
CASSIQETQYF
TGTGCCAGCAGTATCCAAGAGACCCAGTACTTC
>13|.|TRBV27|.|TRBJ1-1
CASSFRNGAEAFF
TGTGCCAGCAGTTTCCGGAACGGGGCTGAAGCTTTCTTT
>12|.|TRBV11-2|.|TRBJ2-2
CASSPGTGELFF
TGTGCCAGCAGCCCTGGGACCGGGGAGCTGTTTTTT
>13|.|TRBV13|.|TRBJ2-5
CASTLNGKETQYF
TGTGCCAGCACCCTTAACGGAAAAGAGACCCAGTACTTC
>16|TRBD2|TRBV2|once|TRBJ2-7
CASSSPSGINTYEQYF
TGTGCCAGCAGCTCCCCTAGCGGGATTAACACCTACGAGCAGTACTTC
>15|.|TRBV18|.|TRBJ2-7
CASSPSGVEGSEQYF
TGTGCCAGCTCACCTAGTGGGGTAGAGGGTAGCGAGCAGTACTTC
>11|.|TRBV20-1|few|TRBJ1-4
CSAISGEKLFF
TGCAGTGCTATCTCCGGAGAAAAACTGTTTTTT
>12|.|TRBV7-3|once|TRBJ2-2
CASSLVNGELFF
TGTGCCAGCAGCTTGGTGAACGGGGAGCTGTTTTTT
>15|.|TRBV5-1|few|TRBJ2-7
CASSPETDRSYEQYF
TGCGCCAGCAGCCCCGAGACCGACCGCTCCTACGAGCAGTACTTC
>14|.|TRBV5-1|few|TRBJ2-3
CASSPFLSTDTQYF
TGCGCCAGCAGTCCATTCTTGAGCACAGATACGCAGTATTTT
>13|.|TRBV7-7|.|TRBJ2-1
CASSPGTLNEQFF
TGTGCTAGCAGCCCGGGGACCCTAAATGAGCAGTTCTTC
>12|.|TRBV2|few|TRBJ1-1
CASSPYNTEAFF
TGTGCCAGCAGTCCCTATAACACTGAAGCTTTCTTT
>15|.|TRBV6-1|.|TRBJ2-7
CASSVEAGTSYEQYF
TGTGCCAGCAGTGTCGAGGCAGGGACCTCCTACGAGCAGTACTTC
>13|.|TRBV18|.|TRBJ1-5
CASSGGLGQPQHF
TGTGCCAGCTCAGGGGGTTTGGGGCAGCCCCAGCATTTT
>12|.|TRBV6-1|.|TRBJ1-6
CASTRENSPLHF
TGTGCCAGCACCCGGGAAAATTCACCCCTCCACTTT
>13|TRBD2|TRBV29-1|.|TRBJ2-3
CSTLKRGSDTQYF
TGCAGCACACTAAAGCGGGGATCAGATACGCAGTATTTT
>15|.|TRBV5-5|.|TRBJ2-5
CASSLTGSHQETQYF
TGTGCCAGCAGCTTGACAGGGTCTCACCAAGAGACCCAGTACTTC
>13|.|TRBV11-2|few|TRBJ2-7
CASSRVVGNEQYF
TGTGCCAGCAGCCGTGTCGTAGGGAATGAGCAGTACTTC
>12|.|TRBV6-1|many|TRBJ1-5
CASKTGNQPQHF
TGTGCCAGCAAAACTGGGAATCAGCCCCAGCATTTT
>14|.|TRBV5-1|.|TRBJ2-5
CASSREGHSGTQYF
TGCGCCAGCAGCCGCGAGGGCCATAGTGGGACCCAGTACTTC
>12|.|TRBV11-2|few|TRBJ2-3
CASRPLGDTQYF
TGTGCCAGCAGGCCTCTAGGAGATACGCAGTATTTT
>15|.|TRBV7-3|.|TRBJ2-3
CASSPGSGSTDTQYF
TGTGCCAGCAGCCCGGGCTCTGGTAGCACAGATACGCAGTATTTT
>13|.|TRBV10-1|.|TRBJ1-1
CASRAAMNTEAFF
TGCGCCAGCAGGGCGGCTATGAACACTGAAGCTTTCTTT
>12|.|TRBV28|.|TRBJ2-1
CASTTRWNEQFF
TGTGCCAGCACTACACGATGGAATGAGCAGTTCTTC
>13|.|TRBV7-7|.|TRBJ2-7
CASSLAGGDEQYF
TGTGCCAGCAGCTTAGCGGGTGGAGACGAGCAGTACTTC
>15|.|TRBV9|few|TRBJ2-5
CASSVDHRATGTQYF
TGTGCCAGCAGCGTAGATCACAGGGCCACCGGGACCCAGTACTTC
>17|TRBD2|TRBV5-6|.|TRBJ2-3
CASSLLVRREGEDTQYF
TGTGCCAGCAGCCTTCTTGTACGGCGGGAGGGCGAAGATACGCAGTATTTT
>16|.|TRBV7-2|many|TRBJ2-4
CASSLEGGLAKNIQYF
TGTGCCAGCAGCTTAGAGGGAGGACTAGCCAAAAACATTCAGTACTTC
>17|.|TRBV10-3|.|TRBJ2-1
CAIRDGSGLPSYNEQFF
TGTGCCATCAGGGATGGTTCGGGACTCCCCTCCTACAATGAGCAGTTCTTC
>15|.|TRBV4-2|.|TRBJ2-7
CASSQDTGYYYEQYF
TGTGCCAGCAGCCAAGATACCGGCTACTACTACGAGCAGTACTTC
>16|.|TRBV7-9|once|TRBJ1-6
CASSLERDTHISPLHF
TGTGCCAGCAGCTTAGAAAGGGATACACATATTTCACCCCTCCACTTT
>13|.|TRBV29-1|.|TRBJ2-7
CSVEGGTGQEQYF
TGCAGCGTTGAAGGTGGAACGGGGCAAGAGCAGTACTTC
>12|.|TRBV16|.|TRBJ2-7
CASSHRGYEQYF
TGTGCCAGCAGCCATCGGGGGTACGAGCAGTACTTC
>16|TRBD2|TRBV29-1|.|TRBJ2-1
CSVEGGLAGTYNEQFF
TGCAGCGTTGAAGGGGGACTAGCGGGAACCTACAATGAGCAGTTCTTC